This TCR beta chain was obtained from a study of T cell repertoires in cytomegalovirus infection. As for the study in general: CMV infection and matching HLA type were both indicated by public TCR beta signatures.

A single record per CDR3 protein comes from TCRdb applying MiXCR to the reads. The data contain around 550,000 distinct CDR3 sequences, more than 25% of them singletons. Study-wide findings and caveats: CMV-specific HLA-C-restricted TCR beta clonotypes dominated the ex vivo response.

At least ten counts were recorded for this clonotype. Its target is not known. The specimen was PBMCs. The clonotype was recovered from a human donor in good health (CMV status not recorded). Some clones in this sample may be carry-over from other donors' samples.

DNA of the CDR3: TGTGCCAGCAGCTGGAGAGCAGATACGCAGTATTTT. It encodes CASSWRADTQYF. V gene TRBV7-2 combines with J gene TRBJ2-3; D uncertain. Trimming cost V 4 bases and J 4 bases, with 6 bases left between them. This CDR3 region has 12 residues. From germline, CDR1 is SGHTA and CDR2 FQGNSA.